One and the same sample provided the 12 T cell receptor beta chains below, sequenced in a study of Tregs in tolerant kidney transplant recipients. Mixed chimerism was transient after nonmyeloablative marrow transplants from related graft donors. The method was immunoSEQ multiplex PCR; TCRdb's version includes in-frame clones alone and lacks a portion of them. The sample records tens of thousands of clones, around 87% being singletons. The specimen comprised CD4+ T cells from blood (PBMCs), sampled 6 months after the transplant. Every receptor here comes from a human patient who received a combined kidney and bone marrow transplant. Some T cells could come from the graft donor.

The rearrangement joins TRBV11-1 to TRBJ1-1; weak D call: TRBD1 (6 bases). Trimming took 6 bases from V and 1 from J, leaving 9 bases between them. Germline V CDR1 and CDR2: SGHAT, FQDESV (reference sequence). The CDR3 runs 13 residues. DNA of the CDR3: TGTGCCAGCAGTTGGACAGAGAACACTGAAGCTTTCTTT. Translated, it gives CASSWTENTEAFF.

The V gene is TRBV29-1, the J gene TRBJ1-3; D not resolved. CDR1 SQVTM and CDR2 ANQGSEA come from the germline V gene. V was trimmed by 1 base and J by 2 bases, leaving 9 bases between them. The CDR3 runs to 14 residues. The CDR3, as DNA: TGCAGCGTTGAAGTTACGGGAGCTGGAAACACCATATATTTT. Protein: CSVEVTGAGNTIYF.

The chain links TRBV5-4 to TRBJ2-5, with no clear D. This CDR3 spans 16 amino acids. V lost 3 bases and J lost 0, with 15 bases in between. CDR1 is SGHNT and CDR2 is YYREEE in the germline V gene (reference sequence). CDR3 DNA sequence: TGTGCCAGCAGCTCCCGTAGTGGTCGGTACCAAGAGACCCAGTACTTC. Translating it yields CASSSRSGRYQETQYF.

The V and J genes are TRBV6-5 and TRBJ1-2, with 9 bases fitting TRBD1. The length of the CDR3 is 15 residues. Per the germline V gene, CDR1 is MNHEY and CDR2 is SVGAGI. V trimming: 5 bases; J trimming: 7 bases; junction bases outside the gene matches: 11. CDR3 protein: CASSRWETGGFGYTF. CDR3 nucleotides: TGTGCCAGCAGTCGGTGGGAAACAGGGGGCTTTGGCTACACCTTC.

The rearrangement uses TRBV5-6 and TRBJ2-5, with 13 bases lining up with TRBD2. This CDR3 is 15 amino acids long. V was pared by 4 bases and J by 5 bases, with 5 bases of the junction left unmatched. Germline CDR1 is SGHDT and CDR2 is YYEEEE. The CDR3 DNA is TGTGCCAGCAGCATGGGACTAGCGGGGTGGGAGACCCAGTACTTC. Translating it yields CASSMGLAGWETQYF.

This rearrangement joins TRBV5-6 to TRBJ1-2; unclear D gene. The CDR3 spans 12 residues. Germline-derived CDR1 and CDR2 are SGHDT and YYEEEE. Trimming shortened V by 4 bases and J by 1 base, and 5 bases separated the two germline ends. CDR3 protein: CASSSLNYGYTF. CDR3 DNA: TGTGCCAGCAGCAGCCTTAACTATGGCTACACCTTC.

The J gene is TRBJ1-3, the V gene TRBV9; maybe TRBD1 (5 bases). Germline CDR1 reads SGDLS; CDR2 reads YYNGEE. V was trimmed by 4 bases and J by 0 bases, leaving 14 bases between them. The CDR3 is 16 amino acids. The CDR3 DNA follows: TGTGCCAGCAGCCCCCAGACAGCTGTCTCTGGAAACACCATATATTTT. Encoded protein: CASSPQTAVSGNTIYF.

The count of this clone is one. The chain carries TRBV30 and TRBJ1-4, with TRBD1 matching over 9 bases. Germline V CDR1 and CDR2: GTSNPN, SVGIG (reference sequence). With 3 bases clipped from V and 7 bases from J, the junction kept 9 bases outside the gene matches. This CDR3 region has 15 residues. CDR3 amino acids: CAWSASQGAGEKLFF. CDR3 nucleotides: TGTGCCTGGAGCGCCTCACAGGGGGCGGGTGAAAAACTGTTTTTT.

The chain has TRBV5-1 and TRBJ2-7; 7 nucleotides match TRBD2. Germline assignment: CDR1 SGHRS and CDR2 YFSETQ. The CDR3 contains 13 residues. Trimming took 4 bases from V and 7 from J; bases not matched to a gene: 8. The CDR3 DNA reads as TGCGCCAGCAGCGAGGGACTACTCGGAGAGCAGTACTTC. Its translation is CASSEGLLGEQYF.

V is TRBV28 and J is TRBJ1-2; tentative D call: TRBD1 (5 bases). V lost 3 bases and J lost 5, with 7 bases in between. Germline CDR1 reads MDHEN; CDR2 reads SYDVKM. The CDR3 loop spans 12 amino acids. The CDR3 bases are TGTGCCAGCAGTTTCGGGGGTTATGGCTACACCTTC. Its protein product is CASSFGGYGYTF.

This chain connects TRBV5-6 to TRBJ1-3; TRBD1 agrees at 7 bases. The CDR3 is made up of 15 amino acids. Germline lookup yields CDR1 SGHDT and CDR2 YYEEEE. Trimming removed 0 bases from V and 2 bases from J; junction bases left unmatched: 2. CDR3 in DNA: TGTGCCAGCAGCTTGGTTCAGGGGGCTGGAAACACCATATATTTT. It is translated as CASSLVQGAGNTIYF.

In DNA form, the CDR3 reads TGTGCCAGCAGCTTAGGAAGTGCCGAGGCTGGCTACACCTTC. Protein: CASSLGSAEAGYTF. This chain joins TRBV7-6 and TRBJ1-2; D gene unclear. Germline loops: CDR1 SGHVS, CDR2 FNYEAQ. The CDR3 sequence is 14 residues long. V was shortened by 1 base and J by 7 bases, with 13 bases between the two germline ends.